Each of the 10 T cell receptor beta chains below was sequenced from the same sample in a study of CD4 T cells in relation to SARS-CoV-2 and coronaviruses. Generated by immunoSEQ multiplex PCR, the TCRdb table keeps only in-frame clones and is missing some. This table has tens of thousands of clones, just over 90% appearing once. Sequencing was performed on naive CD4+ T cells from PBMCs. The sample's subset: naive CD4+ T cells isolated by negative enrichment. The receptors shown here come from an adult with COVID-19.

The DNA of the CDR3 is TGCGCCAGCAGCTCAGACCCAAGGAACATTCAGTACTTC. This sequence encodes CASSSDPRNIQYF. The chain couples TRBV5-1 to TRBJ2-4; D gene uncertain. V lost 3 bases and J 7 bases, leaving 11 bases between the germline ends. CDR3 length: 13 amino acids. Germline-derived CDR1 and CDR2 are SGHRS and YFSETQ. The whole variable domain, filled in from reference TRBV5-1 and TRBJ2-4, reads KAGVTQTPRYLIKTRGQQVTLSCSPISGHRSVSWYQQTPGQGLQFLFEYFSETQRNKGNFPGRFSGRQFSNSRSEMNVSTLELGDSALYLCASSSDPRNIQYFGAGTRLSVL.

This sequence joins TRBV6-5 and TRBJ2-1; TRBD2 might be the D (5 bases). The CDR3 is made up of 15 amino acids. The germline V and J ends were trimmed by 8 bases and 0 bases, with 14 bases remaining between them. CDR1 and CDR2 (germline): MNHEY, SVGAGI. The CDR3 here is CASARATVSYNEQFF. The CDR3 DNA follows: TGTGCCAGCGCGCGGGCAACAGTCTCCTACAATGAGCAGTTCTTC.

The rearrangement links TRBV30 to TRBJ1-4; no firm D call. Trimming left V 4 bases short and J 5 bases short, with 11 bases between. The CDR3 has 13 residues. CDR1 and CDR2 from the germline V gene are GTSNPN and SVGIG (reference sequence). CDR3 in DNA: TGTGCCTGGACAGGAGACGGGAATGAAAAACTGTTTTTT. Translated, it gives CAWTGDGNEKLFF.

This sequence joins TRBV5-1 and TRBJ2-7, with 13 bases matching TRBD2. The V gene's germline CDR1 is SGHRS and CDR2 YFSETQ. Germline trimming cut 1 base from V and 5 bases from J; bases unmatched to any gene: 6. CDR3 length: 16 residues. The CDR3 coding sequence is TGCGCCAGCAGCTTGTCCTCAACTAGCGGGAGGGACGAGCAGTACTTC. Amino acid sequence: CASSLSSTSGRDEQYF.

CDR3 in amino acids: CASSPRVSARKQYF. As DNA, the CDR3 is TGTGCCAGCAGCCCTCGTGTTTCGGCGCGGAAGCAGTATTTT. The chain links TRBV7-2 to TRBJ2-3; D is uncertain. The V end was cut by 5 bases, the J end by 11 bases, with 20 bases between. CDR1 is SGHTA, CDR2 FQGNSA, per germline. The CDR3 is 14 residues long.

The V call is TRBV4-2, the J call TRBJ2-2; TRBD2 might be the D (6 bases). Trimming took 0 bases from V and 3 from J, leaving 17 bases between them. Germline V gene lookup returns CDR1 LGHNA and CDR2 YNFKEQ. The CDR3 is 18 amino acids. The chain's CDR3 is CASSQDSGGFPDTGELFF. The CDR3 DNA reads as TGTGCCAGCAGCCAAGATTCCGGAGGGTTCCCGGACACCGGGGAGCTGTTTTTT.

The V call is TRBV18, the J call TRBJ2-3, with D unresolved. Germline V gives CDR1 KGHSH, CDR2 LQKENI. This CDR3 has 11 residues. V was cut by 3 bases and J by 4 bases, with 2 bases left in between. The CDR3 here is CASSPSDTQYF. CDR3 in DNA: TGTGCCAGCTCACCCTCAGATACGCAGTATTTT.

CDR3 sequence reads: CASSRGRDYHQNEQFF. DNA for the CDR3: TGTGCCAGTAGTCGGGGGCGGGACTACCACCAAAATGAGCAGTTCTTC. This sequence joins TRBV19 and TRBJ2-1; maybe TRBD2 (7 bases). Trimming left V 5 bases short and J 7 bases short, with 21 bases between. Germline lookup yields CDR1 LNHDA and CDR2 SQIVND (reference sequence). This CDR3 has 16 amino acids. Full variable domain (remainder filled in from reference TRBV19 and TRBJ2-1): DGGITQSPKYLFRKEGQNVTLSCEQNLNHDAMYWYRQDPGQGLRLIYYSQIVNDFQKGDIAEGYSVSREKKESFPLTVTSAQKNPTAFYLCASSRGRDYHQNEQFFGPGTRLTVL.

This clone has more than one count but fewer than ten. The V gene is TRBV19, the J gene TRBJ1-5; the D gene is possibly TRBD1 (6 bases). The germline gives CDR1 LNHDA, CDR2 SQIVND (reference sequence). The CDR3 loop spans 18 amino acids. V was pared by 3 bases and J by 0 bases, with 18 bases between. This CDR3 is CASSISGGGQASNQPQHF. The CDR3 DNA sequence: TGTGCCAGTAGTATTTCGGGGGGGGGCCAGGCTAGCAATCAGCCCCAGCATTTT.

The chain uses TRBV18 and TRBJ2-1; D gene uncertain. The CDR3 runs 13 residues. The V gene's germline CDR1 is KGHSH and CDR2 LQKENI. V lost 1 base, J lost 4 bases, and 5 bases lay in between. DNA of the CDR3: TGTGCCAGCTCACCACAGGAGTACAATGAGCAGTTCTTC. Its translation: CASSPQEYNEQFF.